A selection of T cell receptor beta chains follows, all from one sample in a study of control samples from healthy donors and cancer patients. The repertoire was sequenced with immunoSEQ multiplex PCR; TCRdb's copy has only in-frame clones and lacks some. The sample has roughly 18,000 clones, around nine tenths seen once. The source material was PBMCs. These TCRs come from a woman in her sixties with head and neck cancer. The CDR3 runs from the conserved cysteine through the conserved F or W. Each record gives: D gene, clone size, V gene, J gene, CDR3 protein, CDR3 DNA. D genes are given only for firm matches. Size values are once, few and many counts, or a class for expanded clones, and some rows have none.

NA,NA,TRBV7-9,TRBJ2-7,CASSLPGGTTEYF,TGTGCCAGCAGCCTTCCTGGGGGGACGACGGAGTACTTC
NA,NA,TRBV7-9,TRBJ1-3,CASSLRLGASGNTIYF,TGTGCCAGCAGCCTTCGTTTGGGAGCCTCTGGAAACACCATATATTTT
TRBD1,NA,TRBV2,TRBJ1-5,CASSDWLGGAGQPQHF,TGTGCCAGCAGTGATTGGCTAGGGGGCGCGGGTCAGCCCCAGCATTTT
TRBD2,NA,TRBV2,TRBJ2-3,CASSGSVAGMQYF,TGTGCCAGCAGTGGTTCGGTAGCGGGAATGCAGTATTTT
TRBD1,once,TRBV7-3,TRBJ2-5,CASSPNRGETQYF,TGTGCCAGCAGCCCGAACAGGGGGGAGACCCAGTACTTC
NA,NA,TRBV30,TRBJ2-3,CAWGKGGHTDTQYF,TGTGCCTGGGGCAAGGGGGGACACACAGATACGCAGTATTTT
NA,NA,TRBV6-5,TRBJ1-5,CASSSQYSNQPQHF,TGTGCCAGCAGTTCACAGTATAGCAATCAGCCCCAGCATTTT
TRBD1,NA,TRBV24-1,TRBJ1-1,CATSHRGDTEAFF,TGTGCCACCAGCCACAGGGGGGACACTGAAGCTTTCTTT
TRBD1,NA,TRBV27,TRBJ2-7,CASSLTGIVYEQYF,TGTGCCAGCAGTTTGACAGGGATAGTCTACGAGCAGTACTTC
NA,NA,TRBV9,TRBJ1-1,CASSFTSQPLNTEAFF,TGTGCCAGCAGCTTCACCTCACAGCCCTTGAACACTGAAGCTTTCTTT
NA,NA,TRBV6-1,TRBJ2-7,CASSEMVRTTSEQYF,TGTGCCAGCAGTGAAATGGTCAGGACGACGAGCGAGCAGTACTTC
TRBD1,NA,TRBV19,TRBJ1-6,CASTLDRVNSPLHF,TGTGCCAGTACTTTGGACAGGGTCAATTCACCCCTCCACTTT
NA,few,TRBV7-9,TRBJ2-1,CASSTDMGTSKFF,TGTGCCAGCAGCACGGACATGGGGACGAGCAAGTTCTTC
TRBD2,NA,TRBV19,TRBJ2-1,CASSMTRGASGSRDEQFF,TGTGCCAGTAGTATGACGAGGGGGGCTAGCGGGAGTAGGGACGAGCAGTTCTTC
NA,NA,TRBV27,TRBJ2-7,CASSFRDSYEQYF,TGTGCCAGCAGTTTCAGGGATTCCTACGAGCAGTACTTC
NA,NA,TRBV6-1,TRBJ1-5,CASSETGLGNQPQHF,TGTGCCAGCAGTGAAACAGGGCTCGGCAATCAGCCCCAGCATTTT
TRBD1,NA,TRBV28,TRBJ1-5,CASSSRTGSLAQPQHF,TGTGCCAGCAGTTCCCGGACAGGATCCCTGGCTCAGCCCCAGCATTTT
NA,NA,TRBV5-4,TRBJ2-5,CASSSGPGPETQYF,TGTGCCAGCAGCTCTGGACCGGGGCCTGAGACCCAGTACTTC
NA,once,TRBV25-1,TRBJ1-2,CASSESSGYTF,TGTGCCAGCAGTGAATCAAGTGGCTACACCTTC
NA,NA,TRBV5-1,TRBJ2-1,CASKVTGQSYNEQFF,TGCGCCAGCAAAGTAACAGGCCAATCCTACAATGAGCAGTTCTTC
TRBD1,NA,TRBV2,TRBJ1-1,CASSDLRRGREAFF,TGTGCCAGCAGTGACCTCCGCAGGGGGCGCGAGGCTTTCTTT
TRBD1,NA,TRBV5-1,TRBJ1-4,CASSQQGQGGEKLFF,TGCGCCAGCAGCCAGCAAGGACAGGGTGGGGAAAAACTGTTTTTT
TRBD2,NA,TRBV6-5,TRBJ2-5,CASRAGSPGETQYF,TGTGCCAGCCGAGCGGGGAGCCCCGGGGAGACCCAGTACTTC
TRBD2,NA,TRBV16,TRBJ2-7,CASTRRLAGGYGSYEQYF,TGTGCCAGCACCCGAAGACTAGCGGGAGGGTATGGGTCCTACGAGCAGTACTTC
TRBD2,once,TRBV28,TRBJ2-1,CASRQRAGGNEQFF,TGTGCCAGCAGACAACGAGCGGGGGGGAATGAGCAGTTCTTC
TRBD2,NA,TRBV19,TRBJ2-7,CASSMSLAGGPTYEQYF,TGTGCCAGTAGTATGTCTCTAGCGGGAGGACCGACCTACGAGCAGTACTTC
TRBD1,NA,TRBV25-1,TRBJ1-1,CASSETPGQGAYTEAFF,TGTGCCAGCAGTGAAACCCCGGGACAGGGGGCTTATACTGAAGCTTTCTTT
NA,once,TRBV18,TRBJ1-5,CASSPSSTSSNQPQHF,TGTGCCAGCTCACCCTCGAGTACGTCCAGCAATCAGCCCCAGCATTTT
NA,NA,TRBV5-1,TRBJ1-1,CASSLAPGARAGIWATEAFF,TGCGCCAGCAGCTTGGCCCCCGGGGCCCGCGCGGGTATCTGGGCCACTGAAGCTTTCTTT
NA,few,TRBV2,TRBJ1-1,CASRGTEAFF,TGTGCCAGCAGAGGTACTGAAGCTTTCTTT
NA,NA,TRBV3-1/TRBV3-2,TRBJ2-1,CASSPHREGEQFF,TGTGCCAGCAGCCCACACAGGGAGGGTGAGCAGTTCTTC
NA,NA,TRBV9,TRBJ1-6,CASSAEQGNSPLHF,TGTGCCAGCAGCGCGGAGCAGGGTAATTCACCCCTCCACTTT
NA,NA,TRBV15,TRBJ2-5,CATSTRGGRETQYF,TGTGCCACCAGCACTAGGGGGGGGAGAGAGACCCAGTACTTC
NA,NA,TRBV18,TRBJ1-5,CASSPQGGAAQPQHF,TGTGCCAGCTCACCTCAGGGCGGGGCGGCTCAGCCCCAGCATTTT
NA,NA,TRBV27,TRBJ2-7,CASSFREARNVPGVEQYF,TGTGCCAGCAGTTTCAGGGAGGCACGAAATGTTCCGGGTGTCGAGCAGTACTTC
TRBD1,NA,TRBV29-1,TRBJ1-5,CSVGGTGPNQPQHF,TGCAGCGTTGGCGGGACAGGCCCCAATCAGCCCCAGCATTTT